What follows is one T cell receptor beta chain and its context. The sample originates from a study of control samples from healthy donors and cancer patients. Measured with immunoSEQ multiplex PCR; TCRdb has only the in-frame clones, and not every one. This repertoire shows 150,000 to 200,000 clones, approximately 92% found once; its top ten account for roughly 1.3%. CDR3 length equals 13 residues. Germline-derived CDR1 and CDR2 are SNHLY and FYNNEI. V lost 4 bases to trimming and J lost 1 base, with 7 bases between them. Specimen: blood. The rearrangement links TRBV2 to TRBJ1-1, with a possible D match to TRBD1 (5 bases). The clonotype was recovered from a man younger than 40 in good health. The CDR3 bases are TGTGCCAGCAGTGTGGGGGGGAACACTGAAGCTTTCTTT. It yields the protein CASSVGGNTEAFF.